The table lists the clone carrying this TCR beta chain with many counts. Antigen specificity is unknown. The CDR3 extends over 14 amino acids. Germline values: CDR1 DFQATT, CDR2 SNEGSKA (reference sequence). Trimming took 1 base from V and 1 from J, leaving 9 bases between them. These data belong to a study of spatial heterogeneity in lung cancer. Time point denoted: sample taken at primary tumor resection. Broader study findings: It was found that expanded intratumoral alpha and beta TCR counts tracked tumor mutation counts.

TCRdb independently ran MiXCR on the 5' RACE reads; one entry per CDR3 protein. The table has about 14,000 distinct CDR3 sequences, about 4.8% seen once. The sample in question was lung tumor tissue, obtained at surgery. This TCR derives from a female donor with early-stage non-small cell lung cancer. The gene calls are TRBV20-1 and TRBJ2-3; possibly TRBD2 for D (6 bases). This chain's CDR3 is CSARGTGGTDTQYF. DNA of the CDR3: TGCAGTGCTAGAGGAACGGGGGGCACAGATACGCAGTATTTT.